This T cell receptor beta chain was captured in a study of T cell responses to AZD1222 COVID-19 vaccine. Study-wide points: Just a handful of AZD1222 recipients were seropositive at baseline. Spike-wide coverage was observed for vaccine-associated CD4 TCRs, with dominant responses at 160-218 and 743-854. Reportedly, nearly half of unique spike TCRs recognized epitopes outside B.1.351/B.1.1.7 mutations.

Trimming removed 3 bases from V and 1 base from J, with 5 bases in between. This CDR3 has 13 amino acids. Germline CDR1 is SGDLS and CDR2 is YYNGEE. Concerning this clone itself: Its matching antigen is unknown.

TCRdb keeps only in-frame clones here, not all; method: immunoSEQ multiplex PCR. The repertoire includes under 100,000 clones, 70% to 90% of them detected once, and about an eighth sits in the top ten. The sequence was collected from an adult who received the AZD1222 COVID-19 vaccine. Source: peripheral blood, taken 28 days after the second AZD1222 dose. The V call is TRBV9, the J call TRBJ1-5; D is ambiguous. The CDR3 coding sequence is TGTGCCAGCAGCGAAAAAAGCAATCAGCCCCAGCATTTT. Protein: CASSEKSNQPQHF.